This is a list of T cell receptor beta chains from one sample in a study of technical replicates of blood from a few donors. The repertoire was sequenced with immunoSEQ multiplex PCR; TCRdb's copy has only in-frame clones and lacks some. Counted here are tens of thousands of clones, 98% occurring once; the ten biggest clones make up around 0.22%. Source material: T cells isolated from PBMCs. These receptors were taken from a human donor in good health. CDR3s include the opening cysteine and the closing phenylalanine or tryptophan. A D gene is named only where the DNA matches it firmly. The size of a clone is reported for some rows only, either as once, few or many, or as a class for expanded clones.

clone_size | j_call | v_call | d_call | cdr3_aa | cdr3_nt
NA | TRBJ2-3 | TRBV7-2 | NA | CASSLDSGTDTQYF | TGTGCCAGCAGCTTAGACTCGGGCACAGATACGCAGTATTTT
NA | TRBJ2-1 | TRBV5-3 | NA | CARSTLLANEQFF | TGTGCCAGAAGCACCCTTCTAGCCAATGAGCAGTTCTTC
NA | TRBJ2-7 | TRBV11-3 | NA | CASSKDSSFSYEQYF | TGTGCCAGCAGCAAAGACAGTAGTTTCTCCTACGAGCAGTACTTC
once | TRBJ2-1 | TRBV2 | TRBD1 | CASSEQGEYNEQFF | TGTGCCAGCAGTGAACAGGGGGAGTACAATGAGCAGTTCTTC
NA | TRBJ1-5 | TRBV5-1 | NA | CASSLGREQPQHF | TGCGCCAGCAGCCTTGGACGGGAACAGCCCCAGCATTTT
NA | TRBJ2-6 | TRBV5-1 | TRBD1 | CASGTGGSGANVLTF | TGCGCCAGTGGGACAGGCGGATCTGGGGCCAACGTCCTGACTTTC
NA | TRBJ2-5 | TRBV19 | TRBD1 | CASRQGAGETQYF | TGTGCCAGTAGACAGGGGGCTGGGGAGACCCAGTACTTC
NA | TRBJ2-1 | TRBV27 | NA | CASSLGSYNEQFF | TGTGCCAGCAGTTTAGGCTCATACAATGAGCAGTTCTTC
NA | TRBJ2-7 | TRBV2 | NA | CASSAGAAYEQYF | TGTGCCAGCAGTGCTGGAGCGGCCTACGAGCAGTACTTC
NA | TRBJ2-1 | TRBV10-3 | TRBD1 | CAISDGTGGPEQFF | TGTGCCATCAGTGATGGGACAGGGGGACCTGAGCAGTTCTTC
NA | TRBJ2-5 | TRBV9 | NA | CASSVVGEETQYF | TGTGCCAGCAGCGTAGTCGGGGAAGAGACCCAGTACTTC
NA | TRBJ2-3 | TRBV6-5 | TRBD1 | CASSYSSGTGTDTQYF | TGTGCCAGCAGTTACTCGTCCGGGACAGGCACAGATACGCAGTATTTT
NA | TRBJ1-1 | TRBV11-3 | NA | CASSPRGNTEAFF | TGTGCCAGCAGCCCGCGGGGTAACACTGAAGCTTTCTTT
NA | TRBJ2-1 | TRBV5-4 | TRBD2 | CASSLASGSFSGQFF | TGTGCCAGCAGCTTGGCTAGCGGGAGTTTCTCGGGGCAGTTCTTC
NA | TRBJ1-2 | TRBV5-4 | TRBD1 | CASRYQGDYGYTF | TGTGCCAGCAGGTACCAGGGGGACTATGGCTACACCTTC
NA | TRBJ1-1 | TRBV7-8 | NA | CASSPFGGGGTEAFF | TGTGCCAGCAGCCCCTTCGGGGGGGGCGGAACTGAAGCTTTCTTT
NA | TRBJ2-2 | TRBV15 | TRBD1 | CATTQGVINTGELFF | TGTGCCACCACTCAGGGGGTGATTAACACCGGGGAGCTGTTTTTT
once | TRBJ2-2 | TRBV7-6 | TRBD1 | CASSLAWTGNTGELFF | TGTGCCAGCAGCTTAGCTTGGACAGGGAACACCGGGGAGCTGTTTTTT
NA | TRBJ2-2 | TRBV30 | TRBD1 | CAWSVGRGRRNTGELFF | TGTGCCTGGAGTGTCGGCAGGGGGCGAAGGAACACCGGGGAGCTGTTTTTT
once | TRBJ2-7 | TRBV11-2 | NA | CASSSGTLYEQYF | TGTGCCAGCAGCTCCGGGACACTCTACGAGCAGTACTTC
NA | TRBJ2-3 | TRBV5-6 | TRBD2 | CASSPGLGGYTDTQYF | TGTGCCAGCAGCCCTGGACTAGGTGGCTACACAGATACGCAGTATTTT
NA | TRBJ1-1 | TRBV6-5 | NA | CASSYSTDNTEAFF | TGTGCCAGCAGTTACTCGACAGACAACACTGAAGCTTTCTTT
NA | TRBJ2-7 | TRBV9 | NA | CASSVGTPTLAEQYF | TGTGCCAGCAGCGTAGGAACACCGACACTGGCCGAGCAGTACTTC
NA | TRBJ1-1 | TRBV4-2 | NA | CASSQNPALRAEAFF | TGTGCCAGCAGCCAAAATCCAGCCCTTCGAGCGGAAGCTTTCTTT
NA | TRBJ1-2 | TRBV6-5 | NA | CASSYSGAGGYTF | TGTGCCAGCAGTTACTCTGGGGCAGGGGGCTACACCTTC
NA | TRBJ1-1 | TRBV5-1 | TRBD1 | CASSSQGYTEAFF | TGCGCCAGCAGCTCACAGGGGTACACTGAAGCTTTCTTT
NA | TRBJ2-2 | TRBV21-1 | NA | CASSKGLAGAGELFF | TGTGCCAGCAGCAAAGGACTAGCGGGAGCCGGGGAGCTGTTTTTT
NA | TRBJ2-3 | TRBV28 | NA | CASSALSWGGTDTQYF | TGTGCCAGCAGTGCGTTGAGTTGGGGGGGCACAGATACGCAGTATTTT
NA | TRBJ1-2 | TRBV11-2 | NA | CASRPEGAWDGYTF | TGTGCCAGCAGGCCCGAGGGCGCTTGGGATGGCTACACCTTC
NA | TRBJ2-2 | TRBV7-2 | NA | CASSLGGQPTGELFF | TGTGCCAGCAGCTTAGGGGGACAACCGACCGGGGAGCTGTTTTTT
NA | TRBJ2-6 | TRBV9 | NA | CASAGGAGANVLTF | TGTGCCAGCGCCGGAGGAGCTGGGGCCAACGTCCTGACTTTC
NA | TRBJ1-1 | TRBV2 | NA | CASSQLNTEAFF | TGTGCCAGCAGCCAGTTGAACACTGAAGCTTTCTTT
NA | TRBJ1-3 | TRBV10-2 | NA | CASSARGAGNTIYF | TGCGCCAGCAGTGCCCGGGGGGCTGGAAACACCATATATTTT
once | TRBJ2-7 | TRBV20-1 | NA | CSARSTYEQYF | TGCAGTGCTAGGTCAACCTACGAGCAGTACTTC
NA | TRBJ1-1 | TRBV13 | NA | CASTQAGNTEAFF | TGTGCCAGCACTCAAGCTGGGAACACTGAAGCTTTCTTT
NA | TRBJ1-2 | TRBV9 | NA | CASSASSNYGYTF | TGTGCCAGCAGCGCCTCCTCGAACTATGGCTACACCTTC
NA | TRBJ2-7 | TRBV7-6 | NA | CASSFGRAYEQYF | TGTGCCAGCAGCTTTGGGAGAGCCTACGAGCAGTACTTC
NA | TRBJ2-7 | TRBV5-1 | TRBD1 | CASSPGTASYEQYF | TGCGCCAGCAGCCCAGGGACAGCATCCTACGAGCAGTACTTC
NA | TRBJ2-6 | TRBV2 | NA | CASSGVNSGANVLTF | TGTGCCAGCAGTGGAGTGAACTCTGGGGCCAACGTCCTGACTTTC
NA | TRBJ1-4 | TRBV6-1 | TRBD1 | CASSVGTGGLSEKLFF | TGTGCCAGCAGTGTTGGGACAGGGGGGCTCAGCGAAAAACTGTTTTTT
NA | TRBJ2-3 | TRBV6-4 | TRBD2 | CASSDLAGGSTDTQYF | TGTGCCAGCAGTGACCTCGCGGGAGGGAGCACAGATACGCAGTATTTT
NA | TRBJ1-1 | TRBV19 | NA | CASSQLGTSGAFF | TGTGCCAGTAGCCAGTTGGGGACATCGGGGGCTTTCTTT
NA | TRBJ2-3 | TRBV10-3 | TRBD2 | CAISEGTGGADTQYF | TGTGCCATCAGTGAGGGGACGGGAGGAGCAGATACGCAGTATTTT